The rows below give T cell receptor beta chains drawn from one sample of a study of response to subunit inactivated influenza vaccine. In TCRdb, the RT-PCR reads were re-called with MiXCR into one record per CDR3 protein. Altogether 400,000 to 550,000 distinct CDR3 sequences are present, about 25% being singletons, with the ten largest covering around 2%. This specimen consisted of CD4+ T cells sorted from PBMCs, obtained around 5 days after vaccination. These receptors all stem from a man aged 45 to 65 who received an inactivated influenza vaccine. CDR3s include the opening cysteine and the closing phenylalanine or tryptophan. Each record gives: J gene, V gene, D gene, CDR3 protein. D genes are given only for firm matches.

>TRBJ2-1|TRBV27|-
CASSLGRPSYNEQFF
>TRBJ1-3|TRBV15|-
CATSRDLFSGNTIYF
>TRBJ1-5|TRBV20-1|-
CSASRESYQPQHF
>TRBJ2-7|TRBV28|-
CASSIGPQAYEQYF
>TRBJ2-2|TRBV5-1|TRBD1
CASSTDRANTGELFF
>TRBJ2-1|TRBV10-3|-
CAISEQGPFLNYNEQFF
>TRBJ1-1|TRBV7-2|-
CASSSRGHFEAFF
>TRBJ2-7|TRBV12-3/TRBV12-4|-
CASSADSTYEQYF
>TRBJ2-2|TRBV25-1|TRBD1
CASTKGQGANTGELFF
>TRBJ1-1|TRBV7-2|TRBD1
CATKGQTYTEAFF
>TRBJ2-3|TRBV5-8|-
CASISGRGSDTQYF
>TRBJ2-7|TRBV7-6|TRBD2
CASSQSRILAGGTYEQYF
>TRBJ2-1|TRBV20-1|TRBD2
CRVIAGAYGEQFF
>TRBJ2-5|TRBV20-1|-
CSAPRGGGYQETQYF
>TRBJ2-1|TRBV6-2/TRBV6-3|-
CASSSGGGDEQFF
>TRBJ2-7|TRBV11-2|TRBD2
CASSLDRGRGYEQYF
>TRBJ2-3|TRBV20-1|TRBD2
CSEKREYTDTQYF
>TRBJ1-1|TRBV12-5|-
CASGRSPGQGSIKNTEAFF
>TRBJ2-5|TRBV20-1|TRBD1
CSANGQGETQYF
>TRBJ2-7|TRBV7-9|-
CASSSGPKMYF
>TRBJ2-3|TRBV5-1|-
CASSLRSTTDTQYF
>TRBJ1-1|TRBV6-1|-
CASRLQGPNTEAFF
>TRBJ2-7|TRBV9|-
CASSGRDSTYEQYF
>TRBJ2-7|TRBV13|TRBD2
CASSLVASGRPGRYEQYF
>TRBJ2-2|TRBV9|-
CASSVGIILNRDTGELFF
>TRBJ1-6|TRBV5-5|-
CASSLDSTLHF
>TRBJ2-6|TRBV15|-
CATSREFTRVAGANVLTF
>TRBJ2-2|TRBV3-1|TRBD1
CASSQPDRGRVGELFF
>TRBJ2-3|TRBV10-2|-
CASSWGGAGTDTQYF
>TRBJ2-7|TRBV7-6|TRBD1
CASSAQTGDEQYF
>TRBJ2-2|TRBV4-1|-
CASSQEDPTGELFF
>TRBJ2-2|TRBV7-6|-
CASSLAPGTYTGELFF
>TRBJ1-1|TRBV29-1|-
CSAVTGPSEAFF
>TRBJ2-7|TRBV14|TRBD2
CASSQDQGLAIYEQYF
>TRBJ2-7|TRBV19|-
CASSSYGGIATPYEQYF